These 18 T cell receptor beta chains originate from one sample sequenced in a study of cytomegalovirus exposure and HLA in healthy donors. PCR employed 60 Vbeta and 13 Jbeta primers. TCRdb's table, derived via immunoSEQ multiplex PCR, lists solely in-frame clones and lacks some. This repertoire shows 150,000 or so clones, 60% to 80% found once; its top ten account for around 7%. The specimen was PBMCs. Source of these receptors: a woman in her thirties or forties in good health and CMV-seropositive.

This sequence joins TRBV4-2 and TRBJ2-2; the D gene is possibly TRBD2 (5 bases). Deletions cut 3 bases from V and 6 bases from J, with 14 bases between. Germline loops: CDR1 LGHNA, CDR2 YNFKEQ. The CDR3 totals 15 residues. The CDR3 is CASSQEDYVPGELFF. CDR3 nucleotide sequence: TGTGCCAGCAGCCAGGAGGATTATGTGCCCGGGGAGCTGTTTTTT.

The rearrangement uses TRBV7-3 and TRBJ2-5, with D maybe TRBD2 (5 bases). TRBJ2-7 matches the DNA end more closely, so the J call is doubtful. CDR1 is SGHTA, CDR2 FQGTGA, per germline. This CDR3 region has 15 residues. Here the CDR3 reads CASSLLAGSSYEQYF. The CDR3 nucleotides read TGTGCCAGCAGCTTACTGGCGGGCAGCTCCTACGAGCAGTACTTC.

The chain recombines TRBV2 with TRBJ2-1; D is uncertain. The V gene lost 6 bases and the J gene lost 7 bases, with 7 bases spanning the gap. CDR3 length: 11 amino acids. The germline CDR1 and CDR2 sequences are SNHLY and FYNNEI. CDR3 DNA sequence: TGTGCCAGCAGGGCTAGGAATGAGCAGTTCTTC. The encoded protein is CASRARNEQFF.

V usage is TRBV6-1 and J usage is TRBJ1-5, with no clear D. Trimming took 4 bases from V and 0 from J, leaving 10 bases between them. This CDR3 is built from 15 residues. CDR1 is MNHNS, CDR2 SASEGT, per germline. In DNA, the CDR3 is TGTGCCAGCAGTGCGGAGCCTTATAGCAATCAGCCCCAGCATTTT. This translates into CASSAEPYSNQPQHF.

The V call is TRBV5-5, the J call TRBJ1-4, with TRBD1 as a possible D gene (5 bases). CDR1 SGHKS and CDR2 YYEKEE come from the germline V gene (reference sequence). The length of the CDR3 is 16 residues. V was trimmed by 3 bases and J by 3 bases, leaving 15 bases between them. Here the CDR3 DNA reads TGTGCCAGCAGCTCAGCTTCAGGGATGCCTAATGAAAAACTGTTTTTT. Encoded protein: CASSSASGMPNEKLFF.

V is TRBV6-1 and J is TRBJ2-7, with TRBD1 identical over 10 bases. The CDR3 contains 17 residues. Germline V gives CDR1 MNHNS, CDR2 SASEGT. The junction had 8 bases not matched to a gene; V was cut back by 0 bases and J by 3 bases. The CDR3 reads CASSEALRQGAVYEQYF. CDR3 nucleotide sequence: TGTGCCAGCAGTGAAGCCCTACGACAGGGGGCCGTCTACGAGCAGTACTTC.

The chain employs TRBV28 and TRBJ1-6; D is unresolved. CDR3 length: 15 residues. Germline CDR1 reads MDHEN; CDR2 reads SYDVKM. V lost 4 bases to trimming and J lost 2 bases, with 9 bases between them. CDR3 region: CASSSYTAYNSPLHF. CDR3 in DNA: TGTGCCAGCAGTTCTTACACAGCCTATAATTCACCCCTCCACTTT.

This clone turned up a few times. Here the CDR3 reads CASSVGGGTNEKLFF. CDR3 nucleotide sequence: TGTGCCAGCAGCGTAGGAGGGGGCACTAATGAAAAACTGTTTTTT. V and J are TRBV9 and TRBJ1-4, with TRBD1 matching 7 bases. With 0 bases clipped from V and 2 bases from J, the junction kept 1 base outside the gene matches. CDR1 is SGDLS and CDR2 is YYNGEE in the germline V gene. The CDR3 sequence is 15 residues long.

The V and J genes are TRBV12-5 and TRBJ2-1; TRBD2 is a possible D gene (7 bases). V lost 4 bases and J 13 bases, leaving 23 bases between the germline ends. This CDR3 spans 15 amino acids. Germline assignment: CDR1 LGHNT and CDR2 FRNRAP. CDR3 residues: CASGWGIGGGLQQFF. The CDR3 DNA follows: TGTGCTAGTGGTTGGGGGATTGGGGGGGGCCTCCAACAGTTCTTC.

V usage is TRBV18 and J usage is TRBJ1-4; 10 bases map to TRBD1. Germline CDR1 reads KGHSH; CDR2 reads LQKENI. V was pared by 0 bases and J by 0 bases, with 1 base of the junction left unmatched. The CDR3 is made up of 17 amino acids. This CDR3 reads CASSPPGQGSTNEKLFF. The CDR3 DNA follows: TGTGCCAGCTCACCACCGGGACAGGGGTCAACTAATGAAAAACTGTTTTTT.

The rearrangement joins TRBV2 to TRBJ2-3, with TRBD1 identical over 7 bases. The ends lost 4 bases at V and 7 bases at J; junction bases unmatched: 8. The CDR3 contains 14 residues. Germline V gene sequence: CDR1 SNHLY, CDR2 FYNNEI. CDR3 residues: CASSGGQAGYTQYF. CDR3 in DNA: TGTGCCAGCAGTGGAGGACAGGCCGGCTATACGCAGTATTTT.

J is TRBJ1-5 and V is TRBV2; 10 bases are a match to TRBD1. Germline CDR1 SNHLY, CDR2 FYNNEI. This CDR3 has 16 amino acids. V lost 4 bases and J lost 2; bases outside the gene matches: 5. CDR3 sequence reads: CASSGTGGMGNQPQHF. The CDR3 nucleotides read TGTGCCAGCAGTGGGACAGGGGGTATGGGCAATCAGCCCCAGCATTTT.

With respect to this clone: The junction differs from germline at one of its ends, possibly a read error. V gene TRBV18 combines with J gene TRBJ2-6, with 7 bases that match TRBD1. CDR1 KGHSH and CDR2 LQKENI come from the germline V gene. CDR3 length: 21 residues. As DNA, the CDR3 is TGTGCCAGCTCACCCTGGGCCCCTAGACAGGGCCCGATCTCTGGAGCCAACGTCCTGACTTTC. Translated, it gives CASSPWAPRQGPISGANVLTF.

The chain couples TRBV19 to TRBJ2-1; 10 positions agree with TRBD2. This CDR3 comprises 16 residues. Germline V lookup: CDR1 LNHDA, CDR2 SQIVND (reference sequence). Trimming cost V 4 bases and J 5 bases; bases outside gene matches: 8. CDR3 loop: CASSRTGTSDNNEQFF. CDR3 nucleotides: TGTGCCAGTAGTAGAACCGGGACTAGCGATAACAATGAGCAGTTCTTC.

This chain joins TRBV7-2 and TRBJ2-5; 11 bases match TRBD2. CDR3 length: 15 residues. Per the germline V gene, CDR1 is SGHTA and CDR2 is FQGNSA. Unmatched junction bases numbered 8, after V lost 5 bases and J lost 6 bases. CDR3 protein: CASSKGLAGGQTQYF. The CDR3, as DNA: TGTGCCAGCAGCAAAGGCCTAGCGGGGGGCCAGACCCAGTACTTC. Full variable domain (missing parts from reference TRBV7-2 and TRBJ2-5): GAGVSQSPSNKVTEKGKDVELRCDPISGHTALYWYRQSLGQGLEFLIYFQGNSAPDKSGLPSDRFSAERTGGSVSTLTIQRTQQEDSAVYLCASSKGLAGGQTQYFGPGTRLLVL.

Here the CDR3 reads CASRAVTGELFF. The CDR3, as DNA: TGTGCCAGCAGGGCAGTCACCGGGGAGCTGTTTTTT. The chain has TRBV2 and TRBJ2-2; D gene uncertain. Germline V lookup: CDR1 SNHLY, CDR2 FYNNEI. The CDR3 sequence is 12 residues long. V lost 6 bases and J lost 4, with 6 bases in between.

This clone was observed a handful of times. This chain uses TRBV5-1 with TRBJ1-1, with D tentatively TRBD1 (5 bases). V was shortened by 0 bases and J by 10 bases, with 19 bases between the two germline ends. The CDR3 sequence is 15 residues long. The germline V gene has CDR1 SGHRS and CDR2 YFSETQ. CDR3 bases: TGCGCCAGCAGCTTGGATGGGGCTACATCGACGGTAGCTTTCTTT. This encodes CASSLDGATSTVAFF. Full variable domain (remainder filled in from reference TRBV5-1 and TRBJ1-1): KAGVTQTPRYLIKTRGQQVTLSCSPISGHRSVSWYQQTPGQGLQFLFEYFSETQRNKGNFPGRFSGRQFSNSRSEMNVSTLELGDSALYLCASSLDGATSTVAFFGQGTRLTVV.

The V gene is TRBV6-1, the J gene TRBJ2-1; D perhaps matches TRBD2 (6 bases). CDR1 and CDR2 (germline): MNHNS, SASEGT. V lost 2 bases and J 7 bases, leaving 21 bases between the germline ends. CDR3 size: 17 residues. The chain's CDR3 is CASSESSRDSVGNEQFF. The CDR3 DNA reads TGTGCCAGCAGTGAAAGTTCCCGGGACTCCGTGGGGAATGAGCAGTTCTTC.